What follows are 28 T cell receptor beta chains derived from one specimen sequenced in a study of OX40 agonist ivuxolimab in advanced cancers. Only in-frame clones appear in the TCRdb table, and some are missing; sequencing was by immunoSEQ multiplex PCR. Counted here are about 48,000 clones, more than 80% occurring once; the ten biggest clones make up around 9.9%. The material sequenced was CD4+ or CD8+ T cells sorted from blood, taken in a trial of the OX40 agonist ivuxolimab. Receptors originate from an adult with an advanced solid tumor such as melanoma, head and neck, liver or kidney cancer.

The chain uses TRBV11-2 and TRBJ2-1; possibly TRBD2 for D (5 bases). CDR3 size: 14 residues. The germline gives CDR1 SGHAT, CDR2 FQNNGV. Trimming shortened V by 2 bases and J by 8 bases, and 13 bases separated the two germline ends. CDR3 sequence (DNA): TGTGCCAGCAGCTTATCACCGACTATCCATGAGCAGTTCTTC. Amino acid sequence: CASSLSPTIHEQFF.

The chain carries TRBV15 and TRBJ2-5; weak D call: TRBD1 (5 bases). CDR1 is LNHNV and CDR2 is YYDKDF in the germline V gene (reference sequence). Trimming took 3 bases from V and 9 from J, leaving 14 bases between them. The CDR3 has 13 amino acids. The CDR3 reads CATSRGELGAQYF. The DNA of the CDR3 is TGTGCCACCAGCAGGGGTGAATTAGGGGCCCAGTACTTC.

The V and J genes are TRBV19 and TRBJ1-5; 12 bases match TRBD1. V gave up 1 base and J gave up 2 bases; unmatched junction bases: 6. From germline, CDR1 is LNHDA and CDR2 SQIVND (reference sequence). The CDR3 sequence is 18 residues long. CDR3 DNA: TGTGCCAGTAGTATAGTCCGGGACAGGGGGCGCGGCAATCAGCCCCAGCATTTT. This encodes CASSIVRDRGRGNQPQHF.

The CDR3 nucleotides are TGCAGTGCTACGTCCAGCGGAGAGCAGTTCTTC. It is translated as CSATSSGEQFF. This chain joins TRBV20-1 and TRBJ2-1, with D tentatively TRBD2 (5 bases). The CDR3 is made up of 11 amino acids. The germline gives CDR1 DFQATT, CDR2 SNEGSKA (reference sequence). V lost 4 bases to trimming and J lost 10 bases, with 11 bases between them.

The V call is TRBV29-1, the J call TRBJ2-5, with 7 nucleotides matching TRBD1. CDR3 length: 15 residues. Trimming at V came to 4 bases and at J to 5 bases, leaving 13 bases not matched to a gene. Germline V gene sequence: CDR1 SQVTM, CDR2 ANQGSEA. The CDR3 DNA reads as TGCAGCGTTGGAAGTTCGGGACAGTCCCAGGAGACCCAGTACTTC. This translates into CSVGSSGQSQETQYF.

The sample holds one count of this clone. The CDR3 loop reads CASSPDGAGSTGELFF. CDR3 DNA: TGTGCCAGCAGCCCTGACGGGGCGGGTAGCACCGGGGAGCTGTTTTTT. J is TRBJ2-2 and V is TRBV7-3, with D perhaps TRBD1 or TRBD2 (5 bases each). Germline CDR1 and CDR2: SGHTA and FQGTGA. Trimming took off 5 bases at V and 4 bases at J, with 17 bases between the two ends. This CDR3 has 16 residues.

The V call is TRBV6-1, the J call TRBJ2-7; 8 bases align to TRBD1. Germline trimming cut 7 bases from V and 0 bases from J; bases unmatched to any gene: 5. Looked up from germline, CDR1 is MNHNS and CDR2 is SASEGT. This CDR3 spans 14 amino acids. The CDR3, as DNA: TGTGCCAGCATTCGGACAGGGAACTCCTACGAGCAGTACTTC. It yields the protein CASIRTGNSYEQYF.

The J gene is TRBJ2-1, the V gene TRBV10-3, with 7 bases aligning to TRBD2. This CDR3 spans 14 amino acids. The ends lost 6 bases at V and 9 bases at J; junction bases unmatched: 11. Looked up from germline, CDR1 is ENHRY and CDR2 is SYGVKD. The CDR3 sequence is CAIRAGAETFEQFF. Here the CDR3 DNA reads TGTGCCATCAGGGCGGGAGCTGAAACGTTTGAGCAGTTCTTC.

This chain joins TRBV9 and TRBJ1-4; maybe TRBD1 (5 bases). The V end was cut by 3 bases, the J end by 0 bases, with 12 bases between. The CDR3 extends over 16 amino acids. The germline V gene has CDR1 SGDLS and CDR2 YYNGEE. In DNA form, the CDR3 reads TGTGCCAGCAGCGCCCTGGGGGGGACAACTAATGAAAAACTGTTTTTT. Its protein product is CASSALGGTTNEKLFF.

The table lists this clone with a count of one. This sequence joins TRBV7-8 and TRBJ2-7; 16 bases align to TRBD2. Germline loops: CDR1 SGHVS, CDR2 FQNEAQ. The CDR3 runs 17 residues. The V and J ends lost 5 bases and 2 bases, in that order; junction bases with no gene match: 6. CDR3 in DNA: TGTGCCAGCAGCGACGCCGGGACTAGCGGGGGGGCCTACGAGCAGTACTTC. Protein: CASSDAGTSGGAYEQYF.

This clone was observed a handful of times. The J gene is TRBJ2-7, the V gene TRBV7-8; no definite D call. With 1 base removed from V and 0 bases from J, the gap between germline ends came to 10 bases. The CDR3 has 15 residues. The germline V gene has CDR1 SGHVS and CDR2 FQNEAQ. CDR3 bases: TGTGCCAGCAGCTTAGGGGTTTCATCCTCCTACGAGCAGTACTTC. This gives the protein CASSLGVSSSYEQYF.

The chain employs TRBV7-5 and TRBJ2-7; the D segment call TRBD2 is taken from the table without a DNA check. TRBV7-5 is noted as a pseudogene. This CDR3 has 13 amino acids. The CDR3 protein is CASRSGLFYEQYF. In DNA form, the CDR3 reads TGTGCCAGCCGATCCGGACTGTTCTACGAGCAGTACTTC.

The CDR3 region is CAWSLGDGYTF. DNA for the CDR3: TGTGCCTGGTCCCTGGGGGATGGCTACACCTTC. The chain is built from TRBV30 and TRBJ1-2; tentative D call: TRBD1 (5 bases). CDR3 length: 11 residues. The germline CDR1 and CDR2 sequences are GTSNPN and SVGIG (reference sequence). V lost 5 bases, J lost 6 bases, and 10 bases lay in between.

V is TRBV10-3 and J is TRBJ1-3, with 12 positions matching TRBD1. Germline loops: CDR1 ENHRY, CDR2 SYGVKD. Trimming at V came to 2 bases and at J to 3 bases, leaving 11 bases not matched to a gene. This CDR3 region has 19 residues. The CDR3 reads CAISETRPGQGAFGNTIYF. The CDR3 region has the DNA TGTGCCATCAGTGAGACACGACCGGGACAGGGGGCATTTGGAAACACCATATATTTT.

V and J are TRBV5-4 and TRBJ2-5; D unclear. The CDR3 sequence is 13 residues long. V shed 5 bases and J shed 9 bases, with 17 bases lying between them. CDR1 SGHNT and CDR2 YYREEE come from the germline V gene (reference sequence). The CDR3 loop is CASSPGALPAQYF. The CDR3 coding sequence is TGTGCCAGCAGTCCGGGTGCCTTGCCGGCCCAGTACTTC.

This clone appeared once. The chain couples TRBV6-6 to TRBJ2-5; D unresolved. The CDR3 has 13 residues. Trimming left V 6 bases short and J 4 bases short, with 12 bases between. The germline gives CDR1 MNHNY, CDR2 SVGAGI (reference sequence). CDR3 sequence reads: CASSQIGVETQYF. The CDR3 DNA reads TGTGCCAGCAGCCAGATTGGGGTAGAGACCCAGTACTTC.

The chain joins TRBV7-2 to TRBJ1-3; 8 bases line up with TRBD1. Germline-derived CDR1 and CDR2 are SGHTA and FQGNSA. The CDR3 extends over 15 amino acids. V shed 5 bases and J 2 bases; nucleotides not matched to a gene: 5. The CDR3 spells CASSVTQGAGNTIYF. The CDR3 DNA follows: TGTGCCAGCAGCGTCACACAGGGGGCTGGAAACACCATATATTTT.

The chain joins TRBV19 to TRBJ2-3, with 9 nucleotides matching TRBD2. With 6 bases clipped from V and 4 bases from J, the junction kept 11 bases outside the gene matches. CDR1 LNHDA and CDR2 SQIVND come from the germline V gene (reference sequence). The CDR3 sequence is 16 residues long. The CDR3 coding sequence is TGTGCCAGTAGGCGAGATATAGCGGGGGCCTCAGATACGCAGTATTTT. This sequence encodes CASRRDIAGASDTQYF.

This chain links TRBV7-2 with TRBJ2-7, with 7 bases fitting TRBD2. The germline V gene has CDR1 SGHTA and CDR2 FQGNSA. CDR3 length: 15 amino acids. Trimming removed 0 bases from V and 0 bases from J; junction bases left unmatched: 2. The CDR3 sequence is CASSLAGLPSYEQYF. The CDR3 nucleotides are TGTGCCAGCAGCTTAGCGGGACTACCCTCCTACGAGCAGTACTTC.

The rearrangement uses TRBV7-2 and TRBJ2-1, with a weak D call TRBD2 (6 bases). Germline CDR1 reads SGHTA; CDR2 reads FQGNSA. V shed 5 bases and J shed 8 bases, with 16 bases lying between them. This CDR3 spans 14 amino acids. CDR3 loop: CASSRSAGSDEQFF. The CDR3 DNA reads TGTGCCAGCAGCCGCTCTGCCGGGAGCGATGAGCAGTTCTTC.

This CDR3 is CASSLKVSFAPSGANVLTF. CDR3 sequence (DNA): TGTGCCAGCAGCTTAAAGGTCTCCTTTGCGCCCTCTGGGGCCAACGTCCTGACTTTC. The chain couples TRBV7-2 to TRBJ2-6; no definite D call. The length of the CDR3 is 19 residues. V was shortened by 2 bases and J by 0 bases, with 17 bases between the two germline ends. Germline-derived CDR1 and CDR2 are SGHTA and FQGNSA.

The chain joins TRBV11-2 to TRBJ1-1; unclear D gene. Germline V gene data show CDR1 as SGHAT and CDR2 as FQNNGV. V was shortened by 5 bases and J by 5 bases, with 9 bases between the two germline ends. The CDR3 covers 12 residues. CDR3: CASSQARTEAFF. The DNA of the CDR3 is TGTGCCAGCAGCCAAGCCAGGACTGAAGCTTTCTTT. The whole variable domain, remainder taken from reference TRBV11-2 and TRBJ1-1, is EAGVAQSPRYKIIEKRQSVAFWCNPISGHATLYWYQQILGQGPKLLIQFQNNGVVDDSQLPKDRFSAERLKGVDSTLKIQPAKLEDSAVYLCASSQARTEAFFGQGTRLTVV.

This clone occurred once. This sequence joins TRBV19 and TRBJ1-1, with D possibly being TRBD1 (5 bases). Germline V gene sequence: CDR1 LNHDA, CDR2 SQIVND (reference sequence). CDR3 length: 14 amino acids. Trimming took 4 bases from V and 1 from J, leaving 10 bases between them. The CDR3 sequence: CASSKQVSNTEAFF. The DNA of the CDR3 is TGTGCCAGTAGTAAACAGGTGTCGAACACTGAAGCTTTCTTT.

The CDR3 nucleotides are TGTGCCAGCAGGTTCGGTGGGACGAATGAAAAACTGTTTTTT. Protein sequence: CASRFGGTNEKLFF. The rearrangement links TRBV5-6 to TRBJ1-4, with D perhaps TRBD1 (5 bases). CDR1 and CDR2 (germline): SGHDT, YYEEEE. The CDR3 is made up of 14 amino acids. V was trimmed by 5 bases and J by 5 bases, leaving 13 bases between them.

This chain joins TRBV27 and TRBJ2-2; tentatively, D is TRBD1 (6 bases). V lost 2 bases and J 1 base, leaving 8 bases between the germline ends. Germline CDR1 MNHEY, CDR2 SMNVEV (reference sequence). There are 15 residues in the CDR3. The CDR3: CASSLTGLNTGELFF. The CDR3, as DNA: TGTGCCAGCAGTTTAACAGGGTTGAACACCGGGGAGCTGTTTTTT.

This chain links TRBV9 with TRBJ2-5, with 13 bases identical to TRBD2. The V and J ends lost 0 bases and 2 bases, in that order; junction bases with no gene match: 1. The CDR3 has 16 amino acids. Germline assignment: CDR1 SGDLS and CDR2 YYNGEE. This chain's CDR3 is CASSVGGLAGQETQYF. Written as DNA, the CDR3 is TGTGCCAGCAGCGTAGGGGGACTAGCGGGACAAGAGACCCAGTACTTC.

The CDR3 nucleotides are TGCGCCAGCAGCCAATCGACGGTGACAGGGGCAGATACGCAGTATTTT. It translates to CASSQSTVTGADTQYF. V is TRBV4-1 and J is TRBJ2-3; 8 nucleotides line up with TRBD1. J gave up 4 bases and V 2 bases, and 8 bases lay outside the gene matches. CDR1 is MGHRA and CDR2 is YSYEKL in the germline V gene. This CDR3 region has 16 residues.

The rearrangement joins TRBV29-1 to TRBJ2-6; D is ambiguous. Germline CDR1 is SQVTM and CDR2 is ANQGSEA. The CDR3 extends over 12 amino acids. V lost 6 bases and J lost 1, with 4 bases in between. CDR3: CSVRSGANVLTF. CDR3 sequence (DNA): TGCAGCGTGAGGTCTGGGGCCAACGTCCTGACTTTC.